The 17 T cell receptor beta chains reported below all come from one sample, sequenced in a study of blood T cells in healthy people across ages. Primed by a sample-barcoded 5' primer and a J-beta primer mix, a second PCR proceeded for 7 to 11 cycles. From the 5' RACE reads, TCRdb called clonotypes with MiXCR, one entry per CDR3 protein. The sample lists just under 750,000 distinct CDR3 sequences, 22% occurring once. Sequenced material: blood. The source is a man between 65 and 80 years old in good health.

The table lists this clonotype with a few counts. The chain uses TRBV20-1 and TRBJ2-7, with D unclear. The CDR3 has 11 residues. Germline assignment: CDR1 DFQATT and CDR2 SNEGSKA (reference sequence). V lost 4 bases to trimming and J lost 2 bases, with 6 bases between them. CDR3 coding DNA: TGCAGTGCTACACCACCCTACGAGCAGTACTTC. It translates to CSATPPYEQYF.

V and J are TRBV7-7 and TRBJ2-7, with D unclear. The J call is doubtful: the DNA matches TRBJ2-1 better. The germline CDR1 and CDR2 sequences are SSHAT and FNYEAQ (reference sequence). The CDR3 loop spans 13 amino acids. This CDR3 reads CASSFGPLGEQFF. The CDR3 DNA reads TGTGCCAGCAGCTTTGGACCCCTGGGTGAGCAGTTCTTC.

The chain is built from TRBV6-1 and TRBJ1-2, with no clear D. Per the germline V gene, CDR1 is MNHNS and CDR2 is SASEGT. The CDR3 has 12 residues. V lost 1 base and J 5 bases, leaving 5 bases between the germline ends. This CDR3 reads CASSEGLYGYTF. The CDR3 DNA reads as TGTGCCAGCAGTGAAGGCCTTTATGGCTACACCTTC.

The chain uses TRBV11-2 and TRBJ2-5, with a tentative D call TRBD2 (6 bases). Looked up from germline, CDR1 is SGHAT and CDR2 is FQNNGV. This CDR3 contains 16 residues. V was pared by 3 bases and J by 2 bases, with 16 bases between. In DNA, the CDR3 is TGTGCCAGCAGCTTGGGAGGACCTGGGTGGCAAGAGACCCAGTACTTC. This encodes CASSLGGPGWQETQYF.

Note on this clonotype: One junction end disagrees with the germline gene, perhaps due to a read error. The gene calls are TRBV2 and TRBJ1-1; D is undetermined. The CDR3 runs to 15 residues. Germline V gene data show CDR1 as SNHLY and CDR2 as FYNNEI. The CDR3 reads CAGSEHLSKNTEAFF. CDR3 sequence (DNA): TGTGCCGGCAGTGAACACCTCTCGAAGAACACTGAAGCTTTCTTT.

The rearrangement uses TRBV18 and TRBJ1-4; 8 bases match TRBD1. Germline V gene sequence: CDR1 KGHSH, CDR2 LQKENI. The CDR3 contains 15 residues. The V and J ends lost 2 bases and 6 bases, in that order; junction bases with no gene match: 5. The CDR3 coding sequence is TGTGCCAGCTCACCAAGGGCAGGGGGCGATGAAAAACTGTTTTTT. Its translation: CASSPRAGGDEKLFF.

This clonotype was seen only a few times. The chain couples TRBV12-3 or TRBV12-4 to TRBJ2-5, with D maybe TRBD2 (5 bases). The DNA end favors TRBJ2-1, so the J call may be wrong. The CDR3 spans 14 residues. CDR3 amino acids: CASSLGTRRDEQFF. In DNA, the CDR3 is TGTGCCAGCAGTTTAGGAACTAGGAGAGATGAGCAGTTCTTC.

This clonotype showed up just a few times. V usage is TRBV6-1 and J usage is TRBJ1-1; possible D gene TRBD1, 6 bases. Germline V gives CDR1 MNHNS, CDR2 SASEGT. Deletions cut 4 bases from V and 5 bases from J, with 20 bases between. The CDR3 is 16 residues long. Here the CDR3 reads CASSGGWGRSVTEAFF. CDR3 DNA: TGTGCCAGCAGTGGGGGATGGGGGCGGAGTGTGACTGAAGCTTTCTTT.

V usage is TRBV12-3 or TRBV12-4 and J usage is TRBJ1-5, with D possibly TRBD1 on 6 matching bases. The CDR3 loop spans 16 amino acids. V lost 5 bases to trimming and J lost 0 bases, with 14 bases between them. CDR3 residues: CASSQQGTHSNQPQHF. The CDR3 DNA sequence: TGTGCCAGCAGTCAACAGGGTACGCATAGCAATCAGCCCCAGCATTTT.

This sequence joins TRBV5-1 and TRBJ2-3; D call uncertain. Trimming took off 0 bases at V and 0 bases at J, with 8 bases between the two ends. The CDR3 extends over 15 amino acids. Germline CDR1 SGHRS, CDR2 YFSETQ. The CDR3 spells CASSLVGFSTDTQYF. CDR3 coding DNA: TGCGCCAGCAGCTTGGTTGGGTTTAGCACAGATACGCAGTATTTT.

This clonotype appeared a few times. The chain uses TRBV7-8 and TRBJ2-2; tentative D call: TRBD1 (6 bases). This CDR3 has 16 residues. V lost 2 bases, J lost 6 bases, and 16 bases lay in between. Germline CDR1 is SGHVS and CDR2 is FQNEAQ. The CDR3 protein is CASSLPTGFGSGELFF. DNA for the CDR3: TGTGCCAGCAGCTTACCCACAGGGTTTGGGTCCGGGGAGCTGTTTTTT.

This clonotype was counted only a few times. J is TRBJ2-1 and V is TRBV11-2; 7 bases match TRBD2. V lost 5 bases to trimming and J lost 5 bases; unmatched junction nucleotides: 9. CDR1 is SGHAT, CDR2 FQNNGV, per germline. The CDR3 contains 15 residues. The CDR3 loop is CASSISGTFHNEQFF. CDR3 sequence (DNA): TGTGCCAGCAGCATAAGCGGGACCTTCCACAATGAGCAGTTCTTC.

The table lists this clonotype with a few counts. V gene TRBV7-3 combines with J gene TRBJ2-3; 7 bases are shared with TRBD1. V trimming: 4 bases; J trimming: 5 bases; junction bases outside the gene matches: 9. The CDR3 is 15 residues long. Germline V lookup: CDR1 SGHTA, CDR2 FQGTGA. CDR3 DNA sequence: TGTGCCAGCAGCTCACAGGGGCGGCCTATAGATACGCAGTATTTT. This translates into CASSSQGRPIDTQYF.

This sequence joins TRBV29-1 and TRBJ2-7; D is undetermined. The V gene's germline CDR1 is SQVTM and CDR2 ANQGSEA. The CDR3 spans 17 residues. The ends were cut back, 3 bases at V and 1 base at J, with 22 bases in the middle. This CDR3 is CSVDVRAGCLCSYEQYV. The CDR3 DNA is TGCAGCGTTGATGTTCGGGCAGGTTGTCTCTGTTCCTACGAGCAGTACGTC.

The rearrangement joins TRBV10-3 to TRBJ2-5; 7 nucleotides align to TRBD1. The J call is uncertain, as TRBJ2-1 better fits the DNA end. This CDR3 spans 13 amino acids. Germline V gene lookup returns CDR1 ENHRY and CDR2 SYGVKD. DNA for the CDR3: TGTGCCATCAAAATAGCAGGGGGTCATGAGCAGTTCTTC. As protein: CAIKIAGGHEQFF.

This rearrangement joins TRBV5-1 to TRBJ2-1; 8 bases match TRBD1. From germline, CDR1 is SGHRS and CDR2 YFSETQ. The CDR3 runs 16 residues. V shed 7 bases, J shed 0 bases, and the junction held 9 bases outside the gene matches. The CDR3 region has the DNA TGCGCCAGCGAGCTGACAGGGGATCCCTCCTACAATGAGCAGTTCTTC. Protein sequence: CASELTGDPSYNEQFF. Combining the CDR3 with reference TRBV5-1 and TRBJ2-1 gives the whole variable domain KAGVTQTPRYLIKTRGQQVTLSCSPISGHRSVSWYQQTPGQGLQFLFEYFSETQRNKGNFPGRFSGRQFSNSRSEMNVSTLELGDSALYLCASELTGDPSYNEQFFGPGTRLTVL.

On this clonotype itself: The junction departs from germline at one end; a sequencing error may be responsible. The gene calls are TRBV7-2 and TRBJ2-5; D is unclear. The CDR3 totals 16 residues. CDR1 SGHTA and CDR2 FQGNSA come from the germline V gene. The chain's CDR3 is CAGSLFSTTLKETQYF. The CDR3 DNA reads TGTGCCGGCAGCTTATTTTCGACCACCCTTAAAGAGACCCAGTACTTC. The variable domain in full, completed from reference TRBV7-2 and TRBJ2-5, reads GAGVSQSPSNKVTEKGKDVELRCDPISGHTALYWYRQSLGQGLEFLIYFQGNSAPDKSGLPSDRFSAERTGGSVSTLTIQRTQQEDSAVYLCAGSLFSTTLKETQYFGPGTRLLVL.